This TCR beta chain originates from a study of identical twins. Study conclusions and caveats: The more abundant beta clonotypes in cord blood had fewer insertions, and memory repertoires did not show this.

A universal primer site was added by template switching, and unique molecular identifiers were carried by the cDNA. In TCRdb, the 5' RACE reads were re-called with MiXCR into one record per CDR3 protein. The top ten clones hold around 1.6% of a sample with about 900,000 distinct CDR3 sequences, roughly an eighth of them seen once. This clonotype has just a few counts. What it binds is unknown. Trimming left V 1 base short and J 4 bases short, with 13 bases between. Germline loops: CDR1 LNHDA, CDR2 SQIVND (reference sequence). CDR3 length: 15 amino acids. A further study also used this sample, focusing on yellow fever vaccine responses in identical twins.

Sample: PBMCs. The receptor was derived from a woman younger than 35 in good health. The V gene is TRBV19, the J gene TRBJ2-5, with D unresolved. CDR3 coding DNA: TGTGCCAGTAGTATAGCGTCTCGGGCGCGAGAGACCCAGTACTTC. Its translation: CASSIASRARETQYF.